A single sample is the source of the 11 T cell receptor beta chains below, sequenced in a study of blood T cell repertoires in COVID-19. The repertoire was sequenced with immunoSEQ multiplex PCR; TCRdb's copy has only in-frame clones and lacks some. The data hold about 20,000 clones, with about 89% observed a single time. The specimen was peripheral blood. Receptor source: a human donor in a cohort sampled during active COVID-19.

The gene calls are TRBV27 and TRBJ1-2; 9 bases are a match to TRBD1. Germline assignment: CDR1 MNHEY and CDR2 SMNVEV (reference sequence). Trimming at V came to 2 bases and at J to 4 bases, leaving 5 bases not matched to a gene. CDR3 size: 15 residues. CDR3 region: CASSLTGQGTYGYTF. For the CDR3, the DNA is TGTGCCAGCAGTTTAACCGGACAGGGGACCTATGGCTACACCTTC.

This clone was detected once. The chain couples TRBV5-4 to TRBJ1-4; D is unresolved. This CDR3 comprises 15 residues. Trimming stripped 5 bases from V and 5 bases from J, with 16 bases between. CDR1 is SGHNT, CDR2 YYREEE, per germline (reference sequence). In DNA form, the CDR3 reads TGTGCCAGCAGGGGAGGAATGGGCCCGAATGAAAAACTGTTTTTT. As protein: CASRGGMGPNEKLFF.

The V call is TRBV10-1, the J call TRBJ2-1; the match to TRBD2 covers 7 bases. The CDR3 loop spans 15 amino acids. V lost 1 base, J lost 8 bases, and 8 bases stayed unmatched. Germline-derived CDR1 and CDR2 are WNHNN and SYGVQD (reference sequence). The CDR3 protein is CASSEFGLVGDEQFF. CDR3 sequence (DNA): TGCGCCAGCAGTGAGTTTGGACTAGTTGGGGATGAGCAGTTCTTC.

The V call is TRBV4-2, the J call TRBJ2-1; unclear D gene. Germline V gives CDR1 LGHNA, CDR2 YNFKEQ. The CDR3 loop spans 13 amino acids. Trimming left V 0 bases short and J 9 bases short, with 9 bases between. For the CDR3, the DNA is TGTGCCAGCAGCCAAGATTCCGAGGTTGAGCAGTTCTTC. This sequence encodes CASSQDSEVEQFF.

This clone was found once. This chain joins TRBV4-2 and TRBJ2-5; 10 nucleotides line up with TRBD2. This CDR3 has 15 residues. Germline CDR1 reads LGHNA; CDR2 reads YNFKEQ. The J segment lost 3 bases and the V segment lost 4 bases, leaving 5 bases of the junction unmatched. DNA for the CDR3: TGTGCCAGCAGCCTCCTAGCGGGGGTCGAAGAGACCCAGTACTTC. Its protein product is CASSLLAGVEETQYF.

In its sample, this clone was seen once. This rearrangement joins TRBV30 to TRBJ1-1, with D possibly matching TRBD1 (5 bases). The CDR3 extends over 14 amino acids. CDR1 and CDR2 from the germline V gene are GTSNPN and SVGIG (reference sequence). Trimming pared 1 base from V and 10 bases from J, leaving 19 bases between. CDR3 nucleotides: TGTGCCTGGAGTGCCGGGGCAGGGAGGGAGCGAGCTTTCTTT. This encodes CAWSAGAGRERAFF. The full variable domain, rest sourced from reference TRBV30 and TRBJ1-1, is SQTIHQWPATLVQPVGSPLSLECTVEGTSNPNLYWYRQAAGRGLQLLFYSVGIGQISSEVPQNLSASRPQDRQFILSSKKLLLSDSGFYLCAWSAGAGRERAFFGQGTRLTVV.

The genes are TRBV19 and TRBJ1-3; D is possibly TRBD1 (6 bases). V was pared by 8 bases and J by 1 base, with 15 bases between. Germline CDR1 LNHDA, CDR2 SQIVND (reference sequence). The CDR3 is made up of 15 amino acids. CDR3 sequence: CASRTQGGSGNTIYF. Written as DNA, the CDR3 is TGTGCCAGTCGGACACAAGGGGGTTCTGGAAACACCATATATTTT.

The chain recombines TRBV7-2 with TRBJ2-1; D gene uncertain. Germline assignment: CDR1 SGHTA and CDR2 FQGNSA. The CDR3 spans 16 residues. The V and J ends lost 1 base and 4 bases respectively, with 14 bases between them. CDR3 sequence: CASSLGPPTGYNEQFF. The DNA for the CDR3 is TGTGCCAGCAGCTTAGGCCCCCCCACGGGTTACAATGAGCAGTTCTTC.

The V call is TRBV24-1, the J call TRBJ1-2, with TRBD1 matching 9 bases. CDR3 size: 14 residues. Germline loops: CDR1 KGHDR, CDR2 SFDVKD. J lost 3 bases, V lost 4 bases, and 2 bases had no gene match. The CDR3 DNA is TGTGCCACCAGTGAGGACAGGGGATACTATGGCTACACCTTC. Translation: CATSEDRGYYGYTF.

The genes are TRBV5-3 and TRBJ1-4; 10 bases are shared with TRBD1. TRBV5-3 is annotated as an ORF whose role is uncertain. V dropped 4 bases and J dropped 0; count of bases not matched to a gene: 27. The CDR3 contains 24 residues. This CDR3 is CARSADRGLRKGPTTGTTNEKLFF. CDR3 nucleotide sequence: TGTGCCAGAAGCGCGGACAGGGGGTTGAGGAAAGGGCCTACAACTGGCACAACTAATGAAAAACTGTTTTTT.

This rearrangement joins TRBV27 to TRBJ1-1; perhaps TRBD1 as D (6 bases). The CDR3 is made up of 16 amino acids. The V and J ends lost 10 bases and 0 bases respectively, with 21 bases between them. Germline CDR1 and CDR2: MNHEY and SMNVEV (reference sequence). The DNA of the CDR3 is TGTGCCATTCCGGACAGAAGAGTGTCAATGAACACTGAAGCTTTCTTT. Translation gives CAIPDRRVSMNTEAFF.